Listed below are T cell receptor beta chains from one sample, sequenced in a study of cytomegalovirus exposure and HLA in healthy donors. Clones were read by immunoSEQ multiplex PCR, and TCRdb kept only the in-frame ones, dropping some. The repertoire holds roughly 80,000 clones, with roughly 80% as singletons. Sequencing used PBMCs. The receptor set was obtained from a woman in her 40s in good health and CMV-seronegative. The CDR3 runs from the conserved cysteine through the conserved F or W. The D gene is left open where the match is weak. For some rows the clone size is stated as once, few or many, or as a class when expanded; others skip it.

CDR3 length	D gene	V gene	J gene	clone size	CDR3 protein	CDR3 DNA
14	TRBD1	TRBV7-2	TRBJ1-1	-	CASRARQGGTEAFF	TGTGCCAGCAGGGCCAGACAGGGGGGGACTGAAGCTTTCTTT
13	-	TRBV15	TRBJ1-2	-	CATSILGSYGYTF	TGCGCCACCAGCATTCTGGGGAGCTATGGCTACACCTTC
14	-	TRBV7-2	TRBJ1-6	-	CASSFTGLDSPLHF	TGTGCCAGCAGCTTTACGGGGTTAGATTCACCCCTCCACTTT
18	-	TRBV27	TRBJ1-4	-	CASSLTRNRPGTNEKLFF	TGTGCCAGCAGTCTAACCCGAAACCGTCCCGGTACTAATGAAAAACTGTTTTTT
16	-	TRBV19	TRBJ2-7	few	CASSIGGGFAGYEQYF	TGTGCCAGTAGTATAGGCGGGGGCTTCGCGGGGTACGAGCAGTACTTC
16	TRBD1	TRBV7-2	TRBJ1-5	-	CASSLVGTGGNQPQHF	TGTGCCAGCAGCTTAGTTGGGACAGGGGGCAATCAGCCCCAGCATTTT
13	-	TRBV7-2	TRBJ1-3	-	CASSGRLGNTIYF	TGTGCCAGCAGCGGGAGACTTGGAAACACCATATATTTT
17	-	TRBV4-2	TRBJ2-7	-	CASSQDPRPMDGDEQYF	TGTGCCAGCAGCCAAGATCCTCGGCCCATGGATGGAGACGAGCAGTACTTC
14	-	TRBV10-1	TRBJ2-7	-	CASSVYREAYEQYF	TGCGCCAGCAGTGTCTACAGGGAAGCCTACGAGCAGTACTTC
13	TRBD1	TRBV5-1	TRBJ2-1	-	CASSTGAANEQFF	TGCGCCAGCAGCACAGGGGCCGCCAATGAGCAGTTCTTC
15	-	TRBV7-9	TRBJ2-7	-	CASSSTLLYEDEQYF	TGTGCCAGCAGCTCCACCTTATTGTACGAGGACGAGCAGTACTTC
14	TRBD1	TRBV11-2	TRBJ2-2	-	CASSRQGNTGELFF	TGTGCCAGCAGCCGACAGGGTAACACCGGGGAGCTGTTTTTT
17	TRBD1	TRBV30	TRBJ1-2	-	CAWSVLGQGIQSYGYTF	TGTGCCTGGAGTGTACTGGGACAGGGAATCCAGTCCTATGGCTACACCTTC
15	TRBD2	TRBV15	TRBJ2-7	-	CATSRDSAGVGEQYF	TGTGCCACCAGCAGAGATTCGGCGGGGGTTGGCGAGCAGTACTTC
18	-	TRBV7-2	TRBJ1-5	-	CASSLASQGIIGNQPQHF	TGTGCCAGCAGCTTAGCTTCTCAGGGGATAATTGGCAATCAGCCCCAGCATTTT
15	TRBD2	TRBV5-4	TRBJ2-5	-	CASSLRAGGWETQYF	TGTGCCAGCAGCTTGAGGGCGGGGGGCTGGGAGACCCAGTACTTC
15	-	TRBV2	TRBJ1-2	-	CASSEGQAINYGYTF	TGTGCCAGCAGTGAAGGGCAGGCGATAAACTATGGCTACACCTTC
13	-	TRBV7-7	TRBJ1-1	-	CASSSDRDSEAFF	TGTGCTAGCAGCTCTGACCGGGACTCCGAAGCTTTCTTT
13	-	TRBV6-1	TRBJ2-5	few	CAIGRILQETQYF	TGTGCCATTGGGCGCATCTTACAAGAGACCCAGTACTTC
16	-	TRBV25-1	TRBJ1-3	-	CASSEQGPDSGNTIYF	TGTGCCAGCAGCGAACAGGGTCCTGACTCTGGAAACACCATATATTTT
14	TRBD1	TRBV6-6	TRBJ1-6	-	CASRDRGLNSPLHF	TGTGCCAGCAGGGACAGGGGGCTGAATTCACCCCTCCACTTT
14	-	TRBV5-6	TRBJ2-7	-	CASSANAGSYEQYF	TGTGCCAGCAGCGCTAACGCAGGGTCCTACGAGCAGTACTTC
16	-	TRBV9	TRBJ2-1	-	CASSPETGHAYNEQFF	TGTGCCAGCAGCCCAGAAACAGGTCACGCCTACAATGAGCAGTTCTTC
16	-	TRBV7-8	TRBJ1-5	-	CASSLQPGQNNQPQHF	TGTGCCAGCAGCTTACAACCCGGACAGAACAATCAGCCCCAGCATTTT
15	-	TRBV19	TRBJ2-7	-	CASSGQSSGNYEQYF	TGTGCCAGCTCGGGACAGAGTAGCGGGAACTACGAGCAGTACTTC
14	TRBD2	TRBV29-1	TRBJ2-5	-	CSVAGGGSGETQYF	TGCAGCGTTGCGGGCGGGGGGTCGGGGGAGACCCAGTACTTC
14	TRBD1	TRBV6-4	TRBJ1-1	-	CASRAGQANTEAFF	TGTGCCAGCAGAGCAGGACAGGCAAACACTGAAGCTTTCTTT
15	-	TRBV19	TRBJ2-6	-	CASSAWGAGANVLTF	TGTGCCAGTAGCGCCTGGGGCGCTGGGGCCAACGTCCTGACTTTC
14	TRBD1	TRBV30	TRBJ1-1	-	CAWSGTGGWSEAFF	TGTGCCTGGAGTGGGACAGGGGGCTGGAGTGAAGCTTTCTTT
14	TRBD2	TRBV4-1	TRBJ2-7	-	CASSQEWGTSEQYF	TGCGCCAGCAGCCAAGAGTGGGGGACTAGCGAGCAGTACTTC
17	-	TRBV28	TRBJ2-4	-	CASSPGPGRTTKNIQYF	TGTGCCAGCAGCCCCGGCCCAGGCCGTACGACCAAAAACATTCAGTACTTC
10	-	TRBV2	TRBJ1-1	-	CASSTREAFF	TGTGCCAGTTCAACGCGGGAAGCTTTCTTT
18	TRBD2	TRBV4-3	TRBJ2-1	-	CASSQDWLGLAGDNEQFF	TGCGCCAGCAGCCAAGATTGGCTGGGTCTAGCGGGGGACAATGAGCAGTTCTTC
15	TRBD1	TRBV5-1	TRBJ2-2	-	CASSLYQGAVGELFF	TGCGCCAGCAGCTTGTATCAGGGGGCAGTCGGGGAGCTGTTTTTT
15	TRBD2	TRBV11-3	TRBJ2-3	-	CASSRGGTPTDTQYF	TGTGCCAGCAGCCGGGGAGGGACGCCGACAGATACGCAGTATTTT
14	TRBD2	TRBV9	TRBJ2-5	-	CASSPRTSLETQYF	TGTGCCAGCAGCCCCCGGACTAGCTTAGAGACCCAGTACTTC
18	TRBD1	TRBV27	TRBJ2-1	-	CASSLSAFRGPISNEQFF	TGTGCCAGCAGTTTATCCGCATTCAGGGGGCCCATAAGCAATGAGCAGTTCTTC
12	-	TRBV30	TRBJ2-7	-	CAWSRELGEQYF	TGTGCCTGGAGCCGGGAGCTTGGCGAGCAGTACTTC
14	-	TRBV28	TRBJ2-1	-	CASKTQGIYNEQFF	TGTGCCAGCAAGACGCAGGGGATTTACAATGAGCAGTTCTTC
13	-	TRBV6-1	TRBJ1-1	few	CASSNLDRHEAFF	TGTGCCAGCAGTAACCTCGACAGGCATGAAGCTTTCTTT
15	TRBD1	TRBV19	TRBJ1-5	-	CASRLGQGGNQPQHF	TGTGCCAGTAGATTAGGACAGGGTGGCAATCAGCCCCAGCATTTT
16	TRBD1	TRBV5-1	TRBJ2-1	-	CASSLGGQGSRNEQFF	TGCGCCAGCAGCTTGGGTGGACAGGGGTCTCGGAATGAGCAGTTCTTC
15	TRBD1	TRBV18	TRBJ2-3	-	CASSPGTGVAGTQYF	TGTGCCAGCTCACCAGGGACAGGGGTGGCTGGTACGCAGTATTTT
13	-	TRBV7-2	TRBJ1-5	-	CASSLRVNQPQHF	TGTGCCAGCAGCTTGCGAGTCAATCAGCCCCAGCATTTT
13	TRBD1	TRBV28	TRBJ1-2	-	CASRSQGARGYTF	TGTGCCAGCAGGTCACAGGGGGCGCGTGGCTACACCTTC
18	TRBD2	TRBV29-1	TRBJ2-7	-	CSVDIRLAGASRSDEQYF	TGCAGCGTTGACATACGACTAGCGGGGGCTTCCAGGAGCGACGAGCAGTACTTC
17	TRBD2	TRBV9	TRBJ2-1	-	CASSVTSGYDSYNEQFF	TGTGCCAGCAGCGTGACTAGCGGGTACGACTCCTACAATGAGCAGTTCTTC
13	-	TRBV7-2	TRBJ2-1	-	CASSLVGGGEQFF	TGTGCCAGCAGCTTAGTGGGAGGCGGTGAGCAGTTCTTC
16	TRBD2	TRBV6-6	TRBJ2-1	-	CASSAKGGSSYNEQFF	TGTGCCAGCAGTGCGAAGGGAGGGAGCTCCTACAATGAGCAGTTCTTC
14	-	TRBV6-6	TRBJ2-3	-	CASSYSEGTDTQYF	TGTGCCAGCAGTTACTCGGAGGGCACAGATACGCAGTATTTT
16	TRBD2	TRBV5-1	TRBJ2-2	-	CASSLRTSGYTGELFF	TGCGCCAGCAGCTTGAGGACTAGCGGCTACACCGGGGAGCTGTTTTTT
14	TRBD1	TRBV6-6	TRBJ2-4	few	CASSPPGGFDIQYF	TGTGCCAGCAGTCCCCCAGGGGGCTTTGACATTCAGTACTTC
15	-	TRBV2	TRBJ1-5	-	CANSEEQASNQPQHF	TGTGCCAACAGTGAAGAACAGGCTAGCAATCAGCCCCAGCATTTT
15	-	TRBV15	TRBJ1-2	-	CATSRDKLGGSGYTF	TGTGCCACCAGCAGAGATAAGTTGGGAGGGTCGGGCTACACCTTC
16	TRBD2	TRBV7-2	TRBJ2-5	-	CASSSPGLAGGGTQYF	TGTGCCAGCAGCTCACCGGGACTAGCGGGAGGTGGGACCCAGTACTTC
14	-	TRBV5-4	TRBJ1-1	-	CASSLEGRDTEAFF	TGTGCCAGCAGCTTGGAGGGGAGGGACACTGAAGCTTTCTTT
13	TRBD1	TRBV30	TRBJ2-7	-	CAWSVLHTGGTYF	TGTGCCTGGAGTGTATTACACACAGGGGGAACGTACTTC
13	-	TRBV2	TRBJ2-5	-	CASQSRGQETQYF	TGTGCCAGCCAATCACGGGGACAAGAGACCCAGTACTTC
15	-	TRBV5-1	TRBJ1-4	-	CASSLEGAPNEKLFF	TGCGCCAGCAGCTTGGAAGGGGCGCCCAATGAAAAACTGTTTTTT